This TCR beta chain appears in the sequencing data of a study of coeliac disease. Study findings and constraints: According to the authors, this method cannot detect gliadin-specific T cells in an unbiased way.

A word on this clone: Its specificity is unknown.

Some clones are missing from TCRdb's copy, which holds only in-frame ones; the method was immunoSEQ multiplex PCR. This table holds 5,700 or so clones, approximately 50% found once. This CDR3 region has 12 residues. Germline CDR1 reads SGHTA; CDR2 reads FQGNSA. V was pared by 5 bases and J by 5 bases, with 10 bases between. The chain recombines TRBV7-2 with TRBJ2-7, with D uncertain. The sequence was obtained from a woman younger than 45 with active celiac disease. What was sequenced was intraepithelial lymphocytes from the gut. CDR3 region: CASSPGLDEQYF. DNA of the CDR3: TGTGCCAGCAGCCCCGGTTTGGACGAGCAGTACTTC.